Given below is one TCR beta chain in context. This sample was taken from a study of pediatric ulcerative colitis. Rectal tissue came from one to two pinch biopsies taken at colonoscopy. Sequencing was at survey level. The method was immunoSEQ multiplex PCR; TCRdb's version includes in-frame clones alone and lacks a portion of them. The repertoire consists of tens of thousands of clones, with around four fifths occurring once and the leading ten covering about 0.73%. Sequenced input: gut tissue. This TCR was recovered from a boy aged 5-17 years with moderate ulcerative colitis.

The CDR3 nucleotides read TGCGCCAGCAGCCAAGAGGGCAGGGAGGGCGACGAGCAGTACTTC. This gives the protein CASSQEGREGDEQYF. The chain couples TRBV4-1 to TRBJ2-7; TRBD2 matches 7 bases. V lost 0 bases to trimming and J lost 5 bases; unmatched junction nucleotides: 7. CDR1 and CDR2 from the germline V gene are MGHRA and YSYEKL. The CDR3 extends over 15 amino acids.